What follows are 20 T cell receptor beta chains derived from one specimen sequenced in a study of OX40 agonist ivuxolimab in advanced cancers. This table comes from immunoSEQ multiplex PCR, and its TCRdb copy is limited to in-frame clones, with some not included. The table lists 98,000 or so clones, 75% to 90% of them singletons. Sample: CD4+ or CD8+ T cells sorted from blood, taken in a trial of the OX40 agonist ivuxolimab. All receptors come from an adult with an advanced solid tumor such as melanoma, head and neck, liver or kidney cancer.

The chain employs TRBV29-1 and TRBJ2-1, with 14 positions matching TRBD2. The CDR3 runs 17 residues. The junction had 12 bases not matched to a gene; V was cut back by 3 bases and J by 8 bases. The germline gives CDR1 SQVTM, CDR2 ANQGSEA. This chain's CDR3 is CSVEDGRLAGGTYEQFF. For the CDR3, the DNA is TGCAGCGTTGAGGACGGTCGACTAGCGGGAGGGACCTATGAGCAGTTCTTC.

This chain links TRBV2 with TRBJ2-3, with 11 bases fitting TRBD2. Per the germline V gene, CDR1 is SNHLY and CDR2 is FYNNEI. V was pared by 7 bases and J by 2 bases, with 5 bases of the junction left unmatched. This CDR3 contains 15 residues. This CDR3 reads CASTSGLAVTDTQYF. The CDR3 nucleotides are TGTGCCAGCACTTCGGGACTAGCGGTCACAGATACGCAGTATTTT.

The chain uses TRBV14 and TRBJ2-1; 8 positions agree with TRBD2. This CDR3 has 15 amino acids. Germline lookup yields CDR1 SGHDN and CDR2 FVKESK. V was pared by 6 bases and J by 9 bases, with 13 bases of the junction left unmatched. CDR3: CASSLQLGREGEQFF. In nucleotides, the CDR3 is TGTGCCAGCAGTCTCCAGTTAGGACGGGAGGGTGAGCAGTTCTTC. Based on the CDR3 plus reference TRBV14 and TRBJ2-1, the full variable domain is EAGVTQFPSHSVIEKGQTVTLRCDPISGHDNLYWYRRVMGKEIKFLLHFVKESKQDESGMPNNRFLAERTGGTYSTLKVQPAELEDSGVYFCASSLQLGREGEQFFGPGTRLTVL.

The rearrangement joins TRBV4-2 to TRBJ1-2; no clear D gene. Germline V CDR1 and CDR2: LGHNA, YNFKEQ. The CDR3 runs to 15 residues. V was clipped by 0 bases and J by 1 base, with 9 bases between them. The CDR3 nucleotides are TGTGCCAGCAGCCAAGATGGAGGGAATAACTATGGCTACACCTTC. Its translation: CASSQDGGNNYGYTF.

V usage is TRBV21-1 and J usage is TRBJ2-1. TRBV21-1 is designated a pseudogene. The CDR3 extends over 18 amino acids. The CDR3 sequence: CASSTQRTGASSYNEQFF. CDR3 DNA sequence: TGTGCCAGCAGCACCCAACGAACGGGGGCGAGCTCCTACAATGAGCAGTTCTTC.

V is TRBV5-1 and J is TRBJ2-7; the match to TRBD2 covers 9 bases. Germline assignment: CDR1 SGHRS and CDR2 YFSETQ. CDR3 size: 15 residues. V was clipped by 0 bases and J by 5 bases; unmatched bases: 6. CDR3 residues: CASSLGSGRLNEQYF. CDR3 bases: TGCGCCAGCAGCTTGGGAAGCGGGAGGCTGAACGAGCAGTACTTC. Filled out from reference TRBV5-1 and TRBJ2-7, the complete variable domain reads KAGVTQTPRYLIKTRGQQVTLSCSPISGHRSVSWYQQTPGQGLQFLFEYFSETQRNKGNFPGRFSGRQFSNSRSEMNVSTLELGDSALYLCASSLGSGRLNEQYFGPGTRLTVT.

This clone showed up just once. The rearrangement joins TRBV5-1 to TRBJ2-2; 7 nucleotides line up with TRBD2. CDR1 is SGHRS, CDR2 YFSETQ, per germline. This CDR3 has 15 amino acids. Losses at the gene ends were 2 bases for V and 6 bases for J; bases not matched to a gene: 7. CDR3 DNA: TGCGCCAGCAGCTTAGGCGGGGGAGTTTCCGGGGAGCTGTTTTTT. Translating gives CASSLGGGVSGELFF.

This clone was counted a single time. This chain connects TRBV11-2 to TRBJ2-2, with 10 bases identical to TRBD2. The length of the CDR3 is 20 residues. Germline lookup yields CDR1 SGHAT and CDR2 FQNNGV. V trimming: 0 bases; J trimming: 3 bases; junction bases outside the gene matches: 13. CDR3 sequence reads: CASSLEKGLAGVKYTGELFF. The CDR3 DNA sequence: TGTGCCAGCAGCTTAGAAAAGGGCCTAGCGGGAGTGAAGTACACCGGGGAGCTGTTTTTT.

The V call is TRBV19, the J call TRBJ1-2; D gene unclear. V was shortened by 6 bases and J by 8 bases, with 16 bases between the two germline ends. Germline V CDR1 and CDR2: LNHDA, SQIVND (reference sequence). The CDR3 is 13 amino acids. The CDR3 region has the DNA TGTGCCAGTAGGGCCGATAAGGAAGGAGGCTACACCTTC. Amino acid sequence: CASRADKEGGYTF.

The rearrangement links TRBV19 to TRBJ1-4; D is perhaps TRBD1 (5 bases). Trimming cost V 6 bases and J 7 bases, with 15 bases left between them. This CDR3 has 14 residues. CDR1 and CDR2 from the germline V gene are LNHDA and SQIVND (reference sequence). CDR3 DNA: TGTGCCAGTAGCCCGACGGGGCACCTTGAAAAACTGTTTTTT. Translating gives CASSPTGHLEKLFF.

There are a few counts of this clone. The chain employs TRBV4-2 and TRBJ1-1; D not certain. V was shortened by 6 bases and J by 5 bases, with 19 bases between the two germline ends. Germline CDR1 LGHNA, CDR2 YNFKEQ. The CDR3 totals 15 residues. The CDR3 nucleotides are TGTGCCAGCAGGGGAGCACTCACCGCAGGTACTGAAGCTTTCTTT. Protein product: CASRGALTAGTEAFF.

This rearrangement joins TRBV9 to TRBJ2-1; D is uncertain. Trimming removed 0 bases from V and 10 bases from J, with 17 bases in between. This CDR3 is built from 15 residues. CDR1 and CDR2 from the germline V gene are SGDLS and YYNGEE. In nucleotides, the CDR3 is TGTGCCAGCAGCGTAGAAATCGGTGGAGACGAAGAGCAGTTCTTC. Its protein is CASSVEIGGDEEQFF.

On this clone itself: The same CDR3 also results from other DNA sequences found in this sample. V usage is TRBV19 and J usage is TRBJ1-5, with 9 bases aligning to TRBD1. Germline CDR1 LNHDA, CDR2 SQIVND (reference sequence). The V and J ends lost 4 bases and 3 bases, in that order; junction bases with no gene match: 4. The CDR3 runs to 15 residues. CDR3 loop: CASSTTGGPNQPQHF. The DNA for the CDR3 is TGTGCCAGTAGTACCACAGGGGGCCCCAATCAGCCCCAGCATTTT.

This chain joins TRBV7-9 and TRBJ1-1; D possibly corresponds to TRBD1 (5 bases). V lost 1 base to trimming and J lost 4 bases, with 7 bases between them. Germline-derived CDR1 and CDR2 are SEHNR and FQNEAQ (reference sequence). The CDR3 runs to 13 residues. The CDR3 nucleotides are TGTGCCAGCAGCTTAGAAGGGGTCACTGAAGCTTTCTTT. Translating gives CASSLEGVTEAFF.

This sequence joins TRBV6-1 and TRBJ1-5, with 7 bases that match TRBD1. J lost 6 bases, V lost 2 bases, and 7 bases had no gene match. CDR3 length: 15 residues. The germline V gene encodes CDR1 MNHNS and CDR2 SASEGT. CDR3 nucleotides: TGTGCCAGCAGTGAATGGAGACAGGGAGGTCAGCCCCAGCATTTT. Protein sequence: CASSEWRQGGQPQHF.

The chain uses TRBV7-3 and TRBJ2-1; maybe TRBD2 (6 bases). V lost 3 bases to trimming and J lost 10 bases, with 19 bases between them. The CDR3 is 15 residues long. The germline V gene has CDR1 SGHTA and CDR2 FQGTGA. For the CDR3, the DNA is TGTGCCAGCAGCTTCACGGGGGAGAGCTGGGGAGAGCAGTTCTTC. Translation: CASSFTGESWGEQFF.

Details on this clone: Additional DNA sequences in this sample encode the identical CDR3. This chain links TRBV19 with TRBJ2-6; no reliable D call. CDR1 and CDR2 from the germline V gene are LNHDA and SQIVND (reference sequence). This CDR3 spans 15 amino acids. The V end was cut by 3 bases, the J end by 0 bases, with 6 bases between. This chain's CDR3 is CASSIVSSGANVLTF. The CDR3 DNA reads TGTGCCAGTAGTATCGTCAGCTCTGGGGCCAACGTCCTGACTTTC.

In DNA, the CDR3 is TGCGCCAGCACCCTAGTAAATCCCACAGACAATGAGCAGTTCTTC. It codes for CASTLVNPTDNEQFF. J is TRBJ2-1 and V is TRBV5-1; D gene uncertain. V was pared by 6 bases and J by 5 bases, with 18 bases between. From germline, CDR1 is SGHRS and CDR2 YFSETQ. This CDR3 has 15 amino acids.

The chain couples TRBV27 to TRBJ1-5, with D unclear. Germline V gene lookup returns CDR1 MNHEY and CDR2 SMNVEV (reference sequence). Trimming took off 1 base at V and 6 bases at J, with 10 bases between the two ends. The CDR3 contains 14 residues. This chain's CDR3 is CASSLLWGSQPQHF. Here the CDR3 DNA reads TGTGCCAGCAGTTTATTATGGGGATCTCAGCCCCAGCATTTT.

The rearrangement joins TRBV7-9 to TRBJ1-2; D might be TRBD1 (6 bases). Trimming removed 3 bases at V and 4 bases at J, with 6 bases between. CDR3 length: 12 residues. Germline V gene sequence: CDR1 SEHNR, CDR2 FQNEAQ (reference sequence). CDR3 coding DNA: TGTGCCAGCAGCTTGGGGGCCTATGGCTACACCTTC. It encodes CASSLGAYGYTF. Variable domain in full (rest from reference TRBV7-9 and TRBJ1-2): DTGVSQNPRHKITKRGQNVTFRCDPISEHNRLYWYRQTLGQGPEFLTYFQNEAQLEKSRLLSDRFSAERPKGSFSTLEIQRTEQGDSAMYLCASSLGAYGYTFGSGTRLTVV.